The clone carrying this T cell receptor beta chain has just one count. Its specificity is not known. A read error may account for a junction end that differs from germline. The source of the sample is a study of blood T cells in healthy people across ages. Study findings and constraints: While age rose, TCR beta diversity per million T cells dropped in a roughly linear way. Changes in expanded clonotypes were possibly confounded, as the CMV status of donors was unknown.

Every donor contributed around 10 milliliters of peripheral blood by blood draw. The germline V gene encodes CDR1 MGHRA and CDR2 YSYEKL. CDR3 length equals 19 residues. A sample-barcoded 5' primer and a J-beta primer mix were used in a second PCR of roughly 6 to 11 cycles. Carrying 12 random nucleotides, a template-switch adaptor labeled each individual cDNA molecule. MiXCR, applied by TCRdb to the 5' RACE reads, yields one record per CDR3 protein. The repertoire includes 1.8 million or so distinct CDR3 sequences, about 39% of them detected once, and 23% sits in the top ten. This TCR derives from a human donor in good health. Sequencing input: blood. This chain connects TRBV4-1 to TRBJ2-7; 10 bases line up with TRBD1. The CDR3 DNA reads as TGCACCAGCAGCCAAGACCCTGGGACAGGGGTCCTTAGCTCCTACGAGCAGTACTTC. It encodes CTSSQDPGTGVLSSYEQYF.